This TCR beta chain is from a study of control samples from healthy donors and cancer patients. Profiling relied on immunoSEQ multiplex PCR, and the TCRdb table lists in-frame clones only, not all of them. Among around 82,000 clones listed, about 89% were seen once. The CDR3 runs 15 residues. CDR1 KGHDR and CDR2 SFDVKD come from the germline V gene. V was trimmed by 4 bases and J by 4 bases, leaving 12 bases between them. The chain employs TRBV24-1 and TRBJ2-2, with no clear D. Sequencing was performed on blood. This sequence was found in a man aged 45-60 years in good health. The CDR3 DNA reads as TGTGCCACCAGTGAGCGAGGATACGGCACCGGGGAGCTGTTTTTT. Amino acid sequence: CATSERGYGTGELFF.